In its sample, the clone carrying this T cell receptor (beta chain) is medium-sized (0.01 to 0.1%). Its target is unknown. The data were taken from a study of cytomegalovirus exposure and HLA in healthy donors. General study results and limits: TCR beta sequences reportedly predicted most subjects' HLA-A and HLA-B alleles accurately. Analysis was performed later, and it showed HLA-associated TCR beta chains to be more clonally expanded than equally common others. There were some V segments, including TRBV6-2 and TRBV6-3, excluded as indistinguishable.

It was with 60 Vbeta and 13 Jbeta primers that the PCR ran. TCRdb keeps only in-frame clones here, not all; method: immunoSEQ multiplex PCR. In the table there are 100,000 to 150,000 clones, roughly 81% of which are singletons. CDR1 SEHNR and CDR2 FQNEAQ come from the germline V gene (reference sequence). Losses at the gene ends were 1 base for V and 5 bases for J; bases not matched to a gene: 10. The CDR3 is 17 amino acids. The sequence derives from a woman between 25 and 40 years old in good health and CMV-seronegative. The sequencing sample was made of PBMCs. The chain uses TRBV7-9 and TRBJ1-2; 10 nucleotides match TRBD1. CDR3 sequence (DNA): TGTGCCAGCAGCTTAGAGGGGACAGGGGCAGCAGAATATGGCTACACCTTC. Its translation: CASSLEGTGAAEYGYTF.